This paragraph reports one TCR beta chain. This sample was taken from a study of shared clonotypes between healthy human individuals. Deep-level assay runs were performed. This table comes from immunoSEQ multiplex PCR, and its TCRdb copy is limited to in-frame clones, with some not included. Of approximately 1.4 million clones in the sample, 95% to 99% were seen once. Germline trimming cut 5 bases from V and 3 bases from J; bases unmatched to any gene: 7. The CDR3 spans 15 residues. In germline, CDR1 is SGHTA, CDR2 FQGNSA. The specimen sequenced was naive CD4+ T cells sorted from blood. Documented subset: CD45RA+ positively selected. This sequence was found in a man aged 25 to 40 in good health. The V and J genes are TRBV7-2 and TRBJ2-7, with TRBD2 matching over 10 bases. The CDR3 sequence: CASSTQRLAGYEQYF. CDR3 bases: TGTGCCAGCAGCACCCAAAGACTAGCGGGCTACGAGCAGTACTTC. Drawing the rest from reference TRBV7-2 and TRBJ2-7, the complete variable domain is GAGVSQSPSNKVTEKGKDVELRCDPISGHTALYWYRQSLGQGLEFLIYFQGNSAPDKSGLPSDRFSAERTGGSVSTLTIQRTQQEDSAVYLCASSTQRLAGYEQYFGPGTRLTVT.